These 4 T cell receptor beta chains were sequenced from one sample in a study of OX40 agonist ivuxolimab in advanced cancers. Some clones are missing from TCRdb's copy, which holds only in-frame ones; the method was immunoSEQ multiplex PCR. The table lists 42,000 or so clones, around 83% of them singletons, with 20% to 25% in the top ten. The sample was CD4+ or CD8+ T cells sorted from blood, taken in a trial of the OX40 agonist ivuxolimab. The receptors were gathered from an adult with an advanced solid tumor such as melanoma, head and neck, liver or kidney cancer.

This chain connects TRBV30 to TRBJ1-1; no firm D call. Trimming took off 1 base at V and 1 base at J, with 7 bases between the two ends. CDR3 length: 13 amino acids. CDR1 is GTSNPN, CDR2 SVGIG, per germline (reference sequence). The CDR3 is CAWSDSPNTEAFF. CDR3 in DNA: TGTGCCTGGAGTGACAGCCCGAACACTGAAGCTTTCTTT.

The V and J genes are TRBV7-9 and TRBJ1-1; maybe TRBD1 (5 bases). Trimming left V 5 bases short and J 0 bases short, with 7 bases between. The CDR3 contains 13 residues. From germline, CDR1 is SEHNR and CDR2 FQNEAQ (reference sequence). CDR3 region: CASSGTMNTEAFF. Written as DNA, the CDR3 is TGTGCCAGCAGCGGGACTATGAACACTGAAGCTTTCTTT.

This chain's CDR3 is CASSSGLAGAEGEQFF. The CDR3, as DNA: TGTGCCAGCAGCTCCGGACTAGCGGGGGCGGAGGGTGAGCAGTTCTTC. The V and J genes are TRBV7-3 and TRBJ2-1, with 13 bases lining up with TRBD2. V shed 4 bases and J 9 bases; nucleotides not matched to a gene: 9. The CDR3 consists of 16 residues. Germline V gene sequence: CDR1 SGHTA, CDR2 FQGTGA. The full variable domain, in which reference TRBV7-3 and TRBJ2-1 provide the parts outside the CDR3, is GAGVSQTPSNKVTEKGKYVELRCDPISGHTALYWYRQSLGQGPEFLIYFQGTGAADDSGLPNDRFFAVRPEGSVSTLKIQRTERGDSAVYLCASSSGLAGAEGEQFFGPGTRLTVL.

For the CDR3, the DNA is TGTGCCAGTGGGCGGGGCCCCTACAATGAGCAGTTCTTC. Translating gives CASGRGPYNEQFF. The gene calls are TRBV19 and TRBJ2-1; TRBD2 might be the D (6 bases). The CDR3 runs to 13 residues. The V gene's germline CDR1 is LNHDA and CDR2 SQIVND (reference sequence). Trimming took 8 bases from V and 2 from J, leaving 10 bases between them.